The clone carrying this TCR beta chain was observed a few times. Arm-PCR of CDR3 regions and iRepertoire HTBI primers were used to build TCR beta libraries. TCRdb called the multiplex PCR reads again in MiXCR, with one record for every CDR3 protein. In the table there are 580,000 or so distinct CDR3 sequences, about 16% of which are singletons. This sample was included in a study of regulatory T cells in long-lasting Graves disease. At the level of the study: Graves' cases, newly diagnosed, had used antithyroid drugs under 3 months.

Time point here: newly diagnosed GD, antithyroid drugs for less than 3 months. PBMC RNA served as the TCR library source. CDR1 is DFQATT, CDR2 SNEGSKA, per germline (reference sequence). V was shortened by 4 bases and J by 0 bases, with 9 bases between the two germline ends. The CDR3 consists of 13 residues. These records were also assigned to another study, of T cells in Graves' hyperthyroidism and ophthalmopathy.

The clonotype was recovered from a young man with Graves disease. The specimen was peripheral blood mononuclear cells (PBMCs), collected at new diagnosis, from a patient treated with antithyroid drugs. The chain links TRBV20-1 to TRBJ2-5; unclear D gene. CDR3 region: CSATAMYQETQYF. Here the CDR3 DNA reads TGCAGTGCTACGGCTATGTACCAAGAGACCCAGTACTTC.